Here is one T cell receptor (beta chain) with its context. Primers: 60 Vbeta forward and 13 Jbeta reverse. Profiling relied on immunoSEQ multiplex PCR, and the TCRdb table lists in-frame clones only, not all of them. The sample contains roughly 130,000 clones, roughly 88% of which appear only once. The CDR3 has 16 residues. Germline V gene data show CDR1 as SEHNR and CDR2 as FQNEAQ (reference sequence). J gave up 5 bases and V 4 bases, and 14 bases lay outside the gene matches. The record originates from a study of cytomegalovirus exposure and HLA in healthy donors. The sample comprised PBMCs. The clonotype comes from a woman aged 18-29 years in good health and CMV-seropositive. This sequence joins TRBV7-9 and TRBJ2-7; TRBD1 matches at 7 bases. The CDR3 nucleotides are TGTGCCAGCAGCTCGTACAGGGGACCCGCAGGGGACGAGCAGTACTTC. Translation gives CASSSYRGPAGDEQYF.